The 13 T cell receptor beta chains in this list originate from one sample, sequenced in a study of blood T cell repertoires in COVID-19. The method was immunoSEQ multiplex PCR; TCRdb's version includes in-frame clones alone and lacks a portion of them. Of approximately 220,000 clones in the sample, around 88% were seen once. Sequencing was performed on PBMCs or T cells enriched from blood (not recorded which). These receptors were taken from a woman aged 25 to 39 who had been exposed to COVID-19.

This CDR3 is CSVHGNYEQYF. The CDR3, as DNA: TGCAGCGTCCACGGGAACTACGAGCAGTACTTC. The chain recombines TRBV29-1 with TRBJ2-7; D is perhaps TRBD2 (5 bases). Trimming removed 6 bases at V and 3 bases at J, with 9 bases between. The CDR3 spans 11 residues. Germline V gene data show CDR1 as SQVTM and CDR2 as ANQGSEA.

This clone appeared a single time. The rearrangement joins TRBV3-1 (or the pseudogene TRBV3-2) to TRBJ2-1; TRBD2 matches at 10 bases. Germline values: CDR1 LGHDT, CDR2 YNNKEL (reference sequence). The ends lost 4 bases at V and 7 bases at J; junction bases unmatched: 4. There are 14 residues in the CDR3. CDR3 coding DNA: TGTGCCAGCAGCCCACTAGCGGGGCGGAATGAGCAGTTCTTC. This sequence encodes CASSPLAGRNEQFF.

This clone showed up just once. The chain couples TRBV3-1 (or the pseudogene TRBV3-2) to TRBJ1-5; TRBD1 matches at 7 bases. The germline CDR1 and CDR2 sequences are LGHDT and YNNKEL (reference sequence). V lost 1 base to trimming and J lost 7 bases; unmatched junction nucleotides: 16. This CDR3 region has 18 residues. The CDR3 nucleotides are TGTGCCAGCAGCCAAGCGGTTCTTCGACAGGGACTAGGACAGCCCCAGCATTTT. This gives the protein CASSQAVLRQGLGQPQHF.

The chain links TRBV10-3 to TRBJ1-1; 9 bases line up with TRBD1. Germline CDR1 reads ENHRY; CDR2 reads SYGVKD. Trimming cost V 6 bases and J 2 bases; bases outside gene matches: 4. The CDR3 consists of 14 residues. As DNA, the CDR3 is TGTGCCATCAGAGAAACAGGGGGCAACACTGAAGCTTTCTTT. Amino acid sequence: CAIRETGGNTEAFF.

This clone was picked up a small number of times. The chain has TRBV11-3 and TRBJ1-2; tentative D call: TRBD1 (6 bases). The CDR3 has 15 amino acids. Trimming took 1 base from V and 2 from J, leaving 11 bases between them. Germline V gene lookup returns CDR1 SGHNT and CDR2 YENEEA. The CDR3: CASSLGDRSNYGYTF. DNA of the CDR3: TGTGCCAGCAGCTTAGGTGACAGGTCGAACTATGGCTACACCTTC.

J is TRBJ1-2 and V is TRBV7-3, with TRBD1 identical over 8 bases. CDR1 and CDR2 (germline): SGHTA, FQGTGA. The CDR3 extends over 14 amino acids. With 5 bases clipped from V and 4 bases from J, the junction kept 6 bases outside the gene matches. The CDR3, as DNA: TGTGCCAGCAGCCCCGGACAGGGAACCTATGGCTACACCTTC. Its translation: CASSPGQGTYGYTF.

The V gene is TRBV29-1, the J gene TRBJ1-1; no definite D call. V was cut by 5 bases and J by 0 bases, with 13 bases left in between. CDR1 and CDR2 (germline): SQVTM, ANQGSEA. The CDR3 is made up of 14 amino acids. CDR3 nucleotide sequence: TGCAGCGTTATCCTAGTACACGTGAACACTGAAGCTTTCTTT. Translated, it gives CSVILVHVNTEAFF.

J is TRBJ2-7 and V is TRBV5-1; no firm D call. Trimming took 7 bases from V and 2 from J, leaving 13 bases between them. This CDR3 has 13 residues. From germline, CDR1 is SGHRS and CDR2 YFSETQ. The CDR3 DNA reads TGCGCCAGCTTGCGGCCCCTCCCCTACGAGCAGTACTTC. Its protein product is CASLRPLPYEQYF.

In nucleotides, the CDR3 is TGTGCCAGCAAATTTCAGGGTAAGGACACTGAAGCTTTCTTT. Encoded protein: CASKFQGKDTEAFF. The rearrangement links TRBV2 to TRBJ1-1, with a possible D match to TRBD1 (5 bases). Germline-derived CDR1 and CDR2 are SNHLY and FYNNEI. This CDR3 is built from 14 residues. With 7 bases removed from V and 3 bases from J, the gap between germline ends came to 15 bases.

The CDR3 sequence is CASSPRDRRTKYF. The DNA for the CDR3 is TGTGCCAGCAGCCCCCGGGACAGGCGGACAAAGTACTTC. The chain couples TRBV7-8 to TRBJ2-7; 8 bases agree with TRBD1. The V gene end was trimmed by 5 bases and the J gene end by 11 bases; junction bases not matched to a gene: 11. CDR3 length: 13 residues. Germline assignment: CDR1 SGHVS and CDR2 FQNEAQ.

The V and J genes are TRBV7-9 and TRBJ1-3; unclear D gene. The CDR3 totals 13 residues. CDR1 is SEHNR and CDR2 is FQNEAQ in the germline V gene (reference sequence). Deletions cut 5 bases from V and 0 bases from J, with 5 bases between. The CDR3 nucleotides are TGTGCCAGCAGCCCCCGCTCTGGAAACACCATATATTTT. Encoded protein: CASSPRSGNTIYF. Full variable domain (remainder filled in from reference TRBV7-9 and TRBJ1-3): DTGVSQNPRHKITKRGQNVTFRCDPISEHNRLYWYRQTLGQGPEFLTYFQNEAQLEKSRLLSDRFSAERPKGSFSTLEIQRTEQGDSAMYLCASSPRSGNTIYFGEGSWLTVV.

J is TRBJ1-2 and V is TRBV6-5, with D perhaps TRBD1 (5 bases). The CDR3 contains 14 residues. Germline values: CDR1 MNHEY, CDR2 SVGAGI. Trimming took 6 bases from V and 4 from J, leaving 15 bases between them. The CDR3 loop reads CASSTQGLGYGYTF. The CDR3 DNA sequence: TGTGCCAGCAGCACTCAGGGTCTTGGCTATGGCTACACCTTC.

The rearrangement links TRBV29-1 to TRBJ2-7, with 7 bases aligning to TRBD1. Looked up from germline, CDR1 is SQVTM and CDR2 is ANQGSEA. The CDR3 sequence is 17 residues long. V gave up 2 bases and J gave up 2 bases; unmatched junction bases: 15. The CDR3 DNA follows: TGCAGCGTTGAACGCACGTTGGAACAGGGGATCGCCTACGAGCAGTACTTC. Its translation is CSVERTLEQGIAYEQYF.